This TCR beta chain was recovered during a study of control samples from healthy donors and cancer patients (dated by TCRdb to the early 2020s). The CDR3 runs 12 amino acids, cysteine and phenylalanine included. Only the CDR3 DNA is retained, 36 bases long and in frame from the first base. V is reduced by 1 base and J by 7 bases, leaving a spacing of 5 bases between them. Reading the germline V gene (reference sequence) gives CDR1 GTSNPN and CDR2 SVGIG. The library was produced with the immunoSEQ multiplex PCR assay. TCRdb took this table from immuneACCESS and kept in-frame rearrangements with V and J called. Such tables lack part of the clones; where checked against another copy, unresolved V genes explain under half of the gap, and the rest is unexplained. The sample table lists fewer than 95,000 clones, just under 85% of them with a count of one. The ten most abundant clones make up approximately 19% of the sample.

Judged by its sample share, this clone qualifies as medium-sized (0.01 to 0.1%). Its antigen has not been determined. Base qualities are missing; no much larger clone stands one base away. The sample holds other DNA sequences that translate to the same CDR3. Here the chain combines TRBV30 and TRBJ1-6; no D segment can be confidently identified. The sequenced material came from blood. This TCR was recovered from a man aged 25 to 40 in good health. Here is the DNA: TGTGCCTGGAGTGGGCAGAATTCACCCCTCCACTTT. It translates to CAWSGQNSPLHF.